A single sample is the source of the 28 T cell receptor beta chains below, sequenced in a study of spatial heterogeneity in lung cancer. From the 5' RACE reads, TCRdb called clonotypes with MiXCR, one entry per CDR3 protein. The sample gives about 53,000 distinct CDR3 sequences, roughly 7% of which show up once; approximately 2.6% is in the top ten. Documented time point: sample taken at primary tumor resection. Whole RNA obtained from tumor, nontumor lung or frozen PBMC underwent sequencing without sorting. The sample consisted of PBMCs, taken at surgery. These receptor sequences come from a female donor with early-stage non-small cell lung cancer.

This clonotype was found many times. This chain joins TRBV29-1 and TRBJ1-2, with 8 bases identical to TRBD1. Germline CDR1 SQVTM, CDR2 ANQGSEA. V lost 8 bases to trimming and J lost 8 bases; unmatched junction nucleotides: 10. The CDR3 runs to 12 residues. The CDR3 DNA reads TGCAGCACCCTTCAGGGGGCAACGGGCTACACCTTC. Translating it yields CSTLQGATGYTF.

The sample holds a few counts of this clonotype. J is TRBJ1-2 and V is TRBV20-1; maybe TRBD1 (5 bases). This CDR3 is 11 amino acids long. V was clipped by 6 bases and J by 5 bases, with 10 bases between them. Germline CDR1 reads DFQATT; CDR2 reads SNEGSKA (reference sequence). The CDR3: CSAPDSYGYTF. CDR3 nucleotide sequence: TGCAGTGCCCCCGACAGTTATGGCTACACCTTC.

This clonotype was detected only a few times. The chain joins TRBV2 to TRBJ2-3; 7 bases are a match to TRBD2. Germline CDR1 reads SNHLY; CDR2 reads FYNNEI. Trimming removed 7 bases from V and 3 bases from J; junction bases left unmatched: 16. The CDR3 has 17 amino acids. CDR3 residues: CASKRDPPGLITDTQYF. The CDR3 nucleotides are TGTGCCAGCAAGAGGGACCCGCCGGGACTAATAACAGATACGCAGTATTTT. Variable domain in full (rest from reference TRBV2 and TRBJ2-3): EPEVTQTPSHQVTQMGQEVILRCVPISNHLYFYWYRQILGQKVEFLVSFYNNEISEKSEIFDDQFSVERPDGSNFTLKIRSTKLEDSAMYFCASKRDPPGLITDTQYFGPGTRLTVL.

V gene TRBV2 combines with J gene TRBJ1-2; D possibly corresponds to TRBD1 (5 bases). The ends were cut back, 7 bases at V and 8 bases at J, with 17 bases in the middle. CDR3 length equals 13 residues. Germline V gene data show CDR1 as SNHLY and CDR2 as FYNNEI. CDR3 sequence: CASKLGQDGGYTF. The DNA for the CDR3 is TGTGCCAGCAAATTGGGGCAGGATGGCGGCTACACCTTC.

The rearrangement links TRBV6-1 to TRBJ1-1; unclear D gene. This CDR3 is 15 amino acids long. V was pared by 7 bases and J by 3 bases, with 18 bases between. CDR1 is MNHNS, CDR2 SASEGT, per germline. The CDR3: CASKESPTKDTEAFF. CDR3 nucleotides: TGTGCCAGCAAGGAATCACCCACGAAGGACACTGAAGCTTTCTTT.

This clonotype was seen repeatedly, ten times or more. This sequence joins TRBV19 and TRBJ2-2; TRBD1 is a possible D gene (5 bases). The V gene's germline CDR1 is LNHDA and CDR2 SQIVND (reference sequence). This CDR3 contains 17 residues. V gave up 4 bases and J gave up 0 bases, with 15 bases separating them. In nucleotides, the CDR3 is TGTGCCAGTAGTAGATATCCAGGGCGAGCGAACACCGGGGAGCTGTTTTTT. Amino acid sequence: CASSRYPGRANTGELFF.

This chain uses TRBV18 with TRBJ2-3; 7 bases line up with TRBD1. CDR3 size: 16 residues. Losses at the gene ends were 2 bases for V and 4 bases for J; bases not matched to a gene: 9. In germline, CDR1 is KGHSH, CDR2 LQKENI. The CDR3 protein is CASSPVGQTSADTQYF. The CDR3 DNA follows: TGTGCCAGCTCACCAGTGGGACAGACCTCCGCAGATACGCAGTATTTT.

This clonotype came up a few times. This chain uses TRBV29-1 with TRBJ2-1; D ambiguous. CDR1 and CDR2 from the germline V gene are SQVTM and ANQGSEA. The CDR3 spans 10 residues. Trimming removed 6 bases at V and 5 bases at J, with 5 bases between. The CDR3, as DNA: TGCAGCGTGGGCCACAATGAGCAGTTCTTC. It yields the protein CSVGHNEQFF.

Turning to this clonotype: Relative to the germline gene, one junction end is altered; a read error may explain this. The chain has TRBV4-1 and TRBJ2-2; perhaps TRBD2 as D (5 bases). The CDR3 consists of 16 residues. CDR1 and CDR2 (germline): MGHRA, YSYEKL. The CDR3 spells CASSQGRPGNIGELFF. Here the CDR3 DNA reads TGCGCCAGCAGCCAAGGGAGGCCCGGGAACATCGGGGAGCTGTTTTTT.

The chain is built from TRBV11-2 and TRBJ2-3, with D perhaps TRBD2 (6 bases). V shed 3 bases and J shed 5 bases, with 9 bases lying between them. Per germline, CDR1 SGHAT and CDR2 FQNNGV. This CDR3 region has 13 residues. CDR3 loop: CASSFRRGDTQYF. As DNA, the CDR3 is TGTGCCAGCAGCTTCCGGAGGGGAGATACGCAGTATTTT.

This clonotype came up many times. The V call is TRBV4-1, the J call TRBJ2-1, with D perhaps given as TRBD1 or TRBD2 (6 bases each). Per the germline V gene, CDR1 is MGHRA and CDR2 is YSYEKL. Trimming stripped 4 bases from V and 6 bases from J, with 10 bases between. CDR3 length: 13 residues. Written as DNA, the CDR3 is TGCGCCAGCAGCCCTCGGGGGCCCAATGAGCAGTTCTTC. Residues: CASSPRGPNEQFF.

This clonotype was seen many times. The chain has TRBV28 and TRBJ1-6, with TRBD1 matching 7 bases. V was clipped by 8 bases and J by 7 bases; unmatched bases: 5. The CDR3 extends over 13 amino acids. Per germline, CDR1 MDHEN and CDR2 SYDVKM. The CDR3 is CASGQAPNSPLHF. CDR3 nucleotides: TGTGCCAGCGGACAGGCCCCGAATTCACCCCTCCACTTT.

The sample holds many counts of this clonotype. CDR3 in DNA: TGTGCCAGCAGCCCTCTTTTCACCCAGTACTTC. This codes for CASSPLFTQYF. The V gene is TRBV7-2, the J gene TRBJ2-5; D not resolved. The ends were cut back, 5 bases at V and 8 bases at J, with 9 bases in the middle. The CDR3 is made up of 11 amino acids. Germline V CDR1 and CDR2: SGHTA, FQGNSA.

This clonotype was observed at least ten times. The rearrangement joins TRBV28 to TRBJ2-1, with TRBD2 identical over 9 bases. Germline lookup yields CDR1 MDHEN and CDR2 SYDVKM. The CDR3 runs 15 residues. V was pared by 0 bases and J by 5 bases, with 2 bases of the junction left unmatched. The CDR3 here is CASSLWTSGNNEQFF. The CDR3 DNA reads as TGTGCCAGCAGTTTATGGACTAGCGGTAACAATGAGCAGTTCTTC.

This clonotype was observed at least ten times. The chain uses TRBV4-2 and TRBJ2-5; the match to TRBD2 covers 8 bases. V was pared by 2 bases and J by 5 bases, with 7 bases of the junction left unmatched. This CDR3 comprises 15 residues. Germline loops: CDR1 LGHNA, CDR2 YNFKEQ. The CDR3: CASSQQTRGVETQYF. The CDR3 coding sequence is TGTGCCAGCAGCCAACAGACGCGGGGGGTGGAGACCCAGTACTTC.

Comments on this clonotype: A much larger clone lies a single base off, so this may be a read error. The chain joins TRBV14 to TRBJ2-1; TRBD1 might be the D (5 bases). The germline V gene encodes CDR1 SGHDN and CDR2 FVKESK. The V end was cut by 0 bases, the J end by 12 bases, with 15 bases between. The CDR3 runs 14 residues. Here the CDR3 DNA reads TGTGCCAGCAGCCAAGATACAGGATTTCGTGGGCAGTTCTTC. Its protein product is CASSQDTGFRGQFF.

This clonotype appeared many times. This rearrangement joins TRBV14 to TRBJ1-2; a possible D gene is TRBD1 (5 bases). The V gene's germline CDR1 is SGHDN and CDR2 FVKESK. The CDR3 loop spans 15 amino acids. The V end was cut by 1 base, the J end by 4 bases, with 13 bases between. This CDR3 reads CASSQVGGSSYGYTF. DNA of the CDR3: TGTGCCAGCAGCCAAGTTGGGGGTTCCAGCTATGGCTACACCTTC.

V and J are TRBV11-2 and TRBJ2-5; no firm D call. The germline V gene encodes CDR1 SGHAT and CDR2 FQNNGV. This CDR3 has 15 residues. V was cut by 1 base and J by 5 bases, with 14 bases left in between. The CDR3 region is CASSLVGSGWETQYF. The CDR3 DNA sequence: TGTGCCAGCAGCTTAGTTGGAAGTGGCTGGGAGACCCAGTACTTC.

V usage is TRBV5-1 and J usage is TRBJ2-1; 12 bases agree with TRBD2. Germline-derived CDR1 and CDR2 are SGHRS and YFSETQ. The CDR3 contains 16 residues. The ends lost 4 bases at V and 10 bases at J; junction bases unmatched: 12. CDR3 sequence reads: CASSPSPSGGGSEQFF. For the CDR3, the DNA is TGCGCCAGCAGCCCCTCACCTAGCGGGGGGGGATCGGAGCAGTTCTTC.

This clonotype was seen repeatedly, ten times or more. The chain has TRBV6-2 or TRBV6-3 and TRBJ2-1; D is ambiguous. This CDR3 has 14 amino acids. From germline, CDR1 is MNHEY and CDR2 SVGEGT. Trimming removed 7 bases from V and 8 bases from J, with 18 bases in between. For the CDR3, the DNA is TGTGCCAGCAAGCGTTGGTCGGACCCGGATGAGCAGTTCTTC. Amino acids: CASKRWSDPDEQFF.

The chain links TRBV28 to TRBJ2-4, with D perhaps matching TRBD2 (5 bases). With 7 bases removed from V and 1 base from J, the gap between germline ends came to 20 bases. Germline V gives CDR1 MDHEN, CDR2 SYDVKM. The length of the CDR3 is 17 residues. The CDR3 reads CASNPLGQPGAKNIQYF. The DNA of the CDR3 is TGTGCCAGCAATCCCCTAGGGCAGCCGGGGGCCAAAAACATTCAGTACTTC.

This clonotype was recorded at least ten times. The V and J genes are TRBV4-2 and TRBJ1-1; no reliable D call. The V end was cut by 1 base, the J end by 5 bases, with 23 bases between. The CDR3 contains 18 residues. The germline CDR1 and CDR2 sequences are LGHNA and YNFKEQ. DNA for the CDR3: TGTGCCAGCAGCCAAGGAGGACGGGTCGGGGAGGGAAGTACTGAAGCTTTCTTT. This codes for CASSQGGRVGEGSTEAFF.

This rearrangement joins TRBV9 to TRBJ2-1; D unclear. The CDR3 is 14 amino acids. The germline CDR1 and CDR2 sequences are SGDLS and YYNGEE. Trimming left V 6 bases short and J 4 bases short, with 14 bases between. CDR3 in amino acids: CASNNEMRYNEQFF. DNA of the CDR3: TGTGCCAGCAATAATGAAATGCGATACAATGAGCAGTTCTTC.

This clonotype came up many times. The genes are TRBV9 and TRBJ2-1; D remains ambiguous. Germline values: CDR1 SGDLS, CDR2 YYNGEE. The germline V and J ends were trimmed by 0 bases and 9 bases, with 7 bases remaining between them. The CDR3 sequence is 12 residues long. In DNA form, the CDR3 reads TGTGCCAGCAGCGTAGGCCGCGGTGAGCAGTTCTTC. Protein sequence: CASSVGRGEQFF.

The table lists this clonotype with many counts. This sequence joins TRBV7-2 and TRBJ2-2, with D hard to call. Germline V gene sequence: CDR1 SGHTA, CDR2 FQGNSA. The length of the CDR3 is 15 residues. The V end lost 1 base, the J end lost 0 bases, and 6 bases lay between the germline ends. The CDR3 nucleotides read TGTGCCAGCAGCTTAGACCAGCCGAACACCGGGGAGCTGTTTTTT. This sequence encodes CASSLDQPNTGELFF.

This clonotype has at least ten counts. The rearrangement links TRBV9 to TRBJ2-7, with a possible D match to TRBD2 (5 bases). CDR1 is SGDLS, CDR2 YYNGEE, per germline. This CDR3 has 15 residues. V dropped 4 bases and J dropped 0 bases, with 14 bases sitting between them. CDR3 protein: CASSPSGSRSYEQYF. The CDR3 DNA reads as TGTGCCAGCAGCCCCAGCGGCTCTCGCTCCTACGAGCAGTACTTC.

The chain has TRBV7-9 and TRBJ1-1; D is undetermined. The CDR3 consists of 17 residues. The V gene lost 3 bases and the J gene lost 2 bases, with 19 bases spanning the gap. Germline V gene sequence: CDR1 SEHNR, CDR2 FQNEAQ (reference sequence). Written as DNA, the CDR3 is TGTGCCAGCAGCTTTTCTCCCCGGACCTCCCGAAACACTGAAGCTTTCTTT. Translated, it gives CASSFSPRTSRNTEAFF.

This clonotype was picked up many times. J is TRBJ2-7 and V is TRBV3-1, with D possibly being TRBD2 (7 bases). Germline V gives CDR1 LGHDT, CDR2 YNNKEL (reference sequence). This CDR3 comprises 15 residues. V lost 0 bases to trimming and J lost 2 bases, with 11 bases between them. The CDR3 loop reads CASSQEPGGPYEQYF. DNA for the CDR3: TGTGCCAGCAGCCAAGAACCGGGGGGCCCCTACGAGCAGTACTTC.